This T cell receptor (beta chain) was recorded in a study of blood T cell repertoires in COVID-19. Only in-frame clones appear in the TCRdb table, and some are missing; sequencing was by immunoSEQ multiplex PCR. The data hold 180,000 or so clones, with around 80% observed a single time. Germline trimming cut 0 bases from V and 3 bases from J; bases unmatched to any gene: 1. Per germline, CDR1 LGHDT and CDR2 YNNKEL (reference sequence). This CDR3 is built from 15 residues. The clonotype was recovered from a human donor with acute or convalescent COVID-19. The donor label of this sample is uncertain. This sequence joins TRBV3-1 (or the pseudogene TRBV3-2) and TRBJ1-5, with 8 bases aligning to TRBD1. Specimen: peripheral blood. The CDR3 sequence: CASSQDRGHNQPQHF. In DNA, the CDR3 is TGTGCCAGCAGCCAAGACAGGGGGCACAATCAGCCCCAGCATTTT.